A single sample gave rise to the 10 T cell receptor beta chains below, sequenced in a study of cytomegalovirus exposure and HLA in healthy donors. 13 Jbeta primers and 60 Vbeta primers were used for the PCR. The assay was immunoSEQ multiplex PCR, and TCRdb's table has in-frame clones only and misses some. The sample consists of about 200,000 clones, 70% to 85% of them appearing once. The sequenced sample was PBMCs. These receptors were taken from a man in his fifties or sixties in good health and CMV-seronegative.

This clone was detected only once. The J gene is TRBJ2-1, the V gene TRBV6-6; TRBD2 matches at 9 bases. Germline V gene sequence: CDR1 MNHNY, CDR2 SVGAGI (reference sequence). J gave up 8 bases and V 6 bases, and 11 bases lay outside the gene matches. This CDR3 contains 15 residues. The CDR3 bases are TGTGCCAGCAGCGACTATAGCGGGAGTGGGGATGAGCAGTTCTTC. Translating it yields CASSDYSGSGDEQFF.

This chain uses TRBV7-8 with TRBJ2-7; 7 bases fit TRBD1. The CDR3 has 13 amino acids. Unmatched junction bases numbered 6, after V lost 3 bases and J lost 7 bases. Per the germline V gene, CDR1 is SGHVS and CDR2 is FQNEAQ. The CDR3 reads CASSFPGGREQYF. As DNA, the CDR3 is TGTGCCAGCAGCTTCCCAGGGGGTCGGGAGCAGTACTTC.

This clone was seen only a few times. The V gene is TRBV10-1, the J gene TRBJ2-1, with D perhaps TRBD2 (6 bases). V was pared by 3 bases and J by 0 bases, with 12 bases between. The V gene's germline CDR1 is WNHNN and CDR2 SYGVQD (reference sequence). The CDR3 is 16 residues long. The CDR3: CASSDFLASSYNEQFF. CDR3 coding DNA: TGCGCCAGCAGTGATTTTCTAGCGAGCTCCTACAATGAGCAGTTCTTC.

The chain recombines TRBV19 with TRBJ2-7; 9 positions agree with TRBD2. This CDR3 comprises 14 residues. Trimming took 4 bases from V and 6 from J; bases not matched to a gene: 7. Germline V gene data show CDR1 as LNHDA and CDR2 as SQIVND (reference sequence). The DNA of the CDR3 is TGTGCCAGTAGTAGAGCGGGAGGCCGGGGCGAGCAGTACTTC. Its translation is CASSRAGGRGEQYF.

This clone turned up a few times. The rearrangement joins TRBV7-9 to TRBJ1-2; D is unclear. From germline, CDR1 is SEHNR and CDR2 FQNEAQ (reference sequence). The V end was cut by 5 bases, the J end by 1 base, with 8 bases between. The CDR3 totals 13 residues. This CDR3 reads CASSKGLNYGYTF. The CDR3 nucleotides are TGTGCCAGCAGCAAAGGACTTAACTATGGCTACACCTTC.

This clone was observed a few times. V is TRBV7-9 and J is TRBJ1-2; 7 positions match TRBD1. Germline V gene lookup returns CDR1 SEHNR and CDR2 FQNEAQ (reference sequence). CDR3 length: 13 amino acids. With V trimmed by 5 bases and J by 4 bases, 4 bases remained unmatched. The CDR3 protein is CASSPTGVYGYTF. In DNA form, the CDR3 reads TGTGCCAGCAGCCCAACAGGGGTCTATGGCTACACCTTC.

The chain is built from TRBV14 and TRBJ2-7; weak D call: TRBD2 (5 bases). This CDR3 is 11 amino acids long. Germline V gene data show CDR1 as SGHDN and CDR2 as FVKESK. Trimming took 0 bases from V and 12 from J, leaving 9 bases between them. The CDR3 DNA reads TGTGCCAGCAGCCAAGAGCGGGTTCGGTACTTC. This sequence encodes CASSQERVRYF.

V is TRBV4-1 and J is TRBJ2-1; D is perhaps TRBD2 (5 bases). The CDR3 is 17 amino acids. V was cut by 1 base and J by 0 bases, with 13 bases left in between. Germline V gene data show CDR1 as MGHRA and CDR2 as YSYEKL. The CDR3 DNA sequence: TGCGCCAGCAGCCAAGGACCAGCGGTTGGCTCCTACAATGAGCAGTTCTTC. The encoded protein is CASSQGPAVGSYNEQFF.

The chain carries TRBV28 and TRBJ2-5; a possible D gene is TRBD2 (7 bases). Judging by the DNA end, TRBJ2-7 fits better; the J call may be wrong. Per the germline V gene, CDR1 is MDHEN and CDR2 is SYDVKM. This CDR3 spans 16 amino acids. The CDR3 sequence: CASGRGGGASAYEQYF. The CDR3 DNA is TGTGCCAGCGGCCGAGGGGGAGGGGCTAGCGCTTACGAGCAGTACTTC.

V gene TRBV6-5 combines with J gene TRBJ2-7; a weak D match, TRBD2 (6 bases). The V end was cut by 1 base, the J end by 0 bases, with 10 bases between. CDR1 is MNHEY and CDR2 is SVGAGI in the germline V gene. The CDR3 contains 15 residues. This chain's CDR3 is CASSYWGGDSYEQYF. The CDR3 coding sequence is TGTGCCAGCAGTTACTGGGGCGGGGACTCCTACGAGCAGTACTTC.